This T cell receptor beta chain was found in a study of T cell clonality in common variable immunodeficiency. The table lists this clone with many counts. The read gets to within 3 residues of the CDR3 end, and the germline J gene fills in the rest. V shed 1 base, J shed 2 bases, and the junction held 11 bases outside the gene matches. The CDR3 contains 17 residues. Germline assignment: CDR1 SGHRS and CDR2 YFSETQ. The repertoire was sequenced with immunoSEQ multiplex PCR; TCRdb's copy has only in-frame clones and lacks some. The sample gives roughly 43,000 clones, none seen only once, and the top ten clones hold 0.68%.

The rearrangement joins TRBV5-1 to TRBJ1-1; 7 bases map to TRBD1. The sequencing sample was made of peripheral blood mononuclear cells. This clonotype was obtained from a person aged 18 to 70 in good health. CDR3 protein: CASSLRQGGARNTEAFF. The sequenced part of the CDR3 DNA is TGCGCCAGCAGCTTGAGACAGGGTGGGGCAAGAAACACTGAA. Looking up the rest from reference TRBV5-1 and TRBJ1-1 gives the full variable domain: KAGVTQTPRYLIKTRGQQVTLSCSPISGHRSVSWYQQTPGQGLQFLFEYFSETQRNKGNFPGRFSGRQFSNSRSEMNVSTLELGDSALYLCASSLRQGGARNTEAFFGQGTRLTVV.